The text below deals with one T cell receptor (beta chain). What it binds is unknown. As for treatment: approximately 18 received Ad26.COV2.S at low or high dose, single or two shots; about five received placebo; per-sample allocation not given. Sampling took place 63 days after the first vaccine or placebo injection. SARS-CoV-2 spike from the Wuhan strain was encoded by the vaccine, an Ad26 vector. This sample stems from a study of Ad26.COV2.S vaccination and SARS-CoV-2 variants. About the study: Intramuscular Ad26.COV2.S doses were given once or twice, 56 days apart. General study results and limits: Vaccine and placebo recipients had similar non-spike TCR breadth. TCR breadth and depth analyses may have underestimated total T cell responses.

Profiled with immunoSEQ multiplex PCR; TCRdb holds only in-frame clones, not every one. This table has roughly 460,000 clones, roughly nine tenths appearing once. CDR3 length equals 15 residues. With 5 bases clipped from V and 9 bases from J, the junction kept 11 bases outside the gene matches. From germline, CDR1 is SGHAT and CDR2 FQNNGV. The TCR was taken from a person between 18 and 60 years old who received the Ad26.COV2.S COVID-19 vaccine or a placebo. Material: peripheral blood, obtained in a trial of Ad26.COV2.S vaccine versus placebo. The rearrangement joins TRBV11-2 to TRBJ2-1, with 9 bases fitting TRBD1. CDR3 residues: CASSAGQGPGSEQFF. The CDR3 DNA reads as TGTGCCAGCAGCGCAGGACAGGGGCCAGGGAGTGAGCAGTTCTTC.